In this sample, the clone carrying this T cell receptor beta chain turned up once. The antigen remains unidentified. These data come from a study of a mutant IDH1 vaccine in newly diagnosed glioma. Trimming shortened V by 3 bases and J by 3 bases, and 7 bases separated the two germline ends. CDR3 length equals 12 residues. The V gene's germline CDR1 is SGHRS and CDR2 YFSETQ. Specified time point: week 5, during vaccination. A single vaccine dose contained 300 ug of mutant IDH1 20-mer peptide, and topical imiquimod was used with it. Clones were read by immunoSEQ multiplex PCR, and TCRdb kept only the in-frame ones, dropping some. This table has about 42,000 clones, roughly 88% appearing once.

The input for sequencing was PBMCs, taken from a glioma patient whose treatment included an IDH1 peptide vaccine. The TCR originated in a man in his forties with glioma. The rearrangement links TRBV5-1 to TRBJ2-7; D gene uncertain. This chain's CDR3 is CASSSDGYEQYF. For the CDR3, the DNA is TGCGCCAGCAGCTCCGACGGCTACGAGCAGTACTTC. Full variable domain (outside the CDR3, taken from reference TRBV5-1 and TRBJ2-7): KAGVTQTPRYLIKTRGQQVTLSCSPISGHRSVSWYQQTPGQGLQFLFEYFSETQRNKGNFPGRFSGRQFSNSRSEMNVSTLELGDSALYLCASSSDGYEQYFGPGTRLTVT.